These 30 T cell receptor beta chains originate from one sample sequenced in a study of blood T cell repertoires in COVID-19. Here immunoSEQ multiplex PCR was the method, and the copy in TCRdb shows in-frame clones only, minus some. The sample lists almost 500,000 clones; around 85% were seen once. What was sequenced was PBMCs or T cells enriched from blood (not recorded which). Receptors originate from a woman aged 55-70 years who had recovered from COVID-19.

The chain couples TRBV18 to TRBJ2-7, with D possibly being TRBD1 (5 bases). CDR3 size: 14 residues. Trimming took off 2 bases at V and 0 bases at J, with 8 bases between the two ends. Germline V lookup: CDR1 KGHSH, CDR2 LQKENI. CDR3 nucleotide sequence: TGTGCCAGCTCACCATTCGACAGCTCCTACGAGCAGTACTTC. Its protein is CASSPFDSSYEQYF.

This clone is a singleton in its sample. The chain links TRBV7-9 to TRBJ2-7; D uncertain. Looked up from germline, CDR1 is SEHNR and CDR2 is FQNEAQ (reference sequence). This CDR3 contains 14 residues. Trimming shortened V by 5 bases and J by 5 bases, and 16 bases separated the two germline ends. In DNA, the CDR3 is TGTGCCAGCAGCGAAGGAACGGAGAACCACGAGCAGTACGTC. This translates into CASSEGTENHEQYV.

This chain joins TRBV11-2 and TRBJ1-3; possibly TRBD1 for D (5 bases). Trimming removed 1 base at V and 0 bases at J, with 10 bases between. Germline CDR1 is SGHAT and CDR2 is FQNNGV. This CDR3 has 16 residues. The CDR3 region has the DNA TGTGCCAGCAGCTTAGGACGGACATCCTCTGGAAACACCATATATTTT. Its translation: CASSLGRTSSGNTIYF.

J is TRBJ2-1 and V is TRBV7-6; the match to TRBD2 covers 11 bases. The germline CDR1 and CDR2 sequences are SGHVS and FNYEAQ. The CDR3 runs 15 residues. V was clipped by 5 bases and J by 2 bases; unmatched bases: 2. The CDR3 reads CASSQTSGTYNEQFF. In DNA, the CDR3 is TGTGCCAGCAGCCAGACTAGCGGGACCTACAATGAGCAGTTCTTC.

V gene TRBV24-1 combines with J gene TRBJ1-2, with TRBD1 identical over 8 bases. Germline-derived CDR1 and CDR2 are KGHDR and SFDVKD. The V segment lost 9 bases and the J segment 5 bases; nucleotides outside the gene matches: 7. The CDR3 runs 13 residues. The CDR3 is CATGQGQDYGYTF. The CDR3 DNA sequence: TGTGCCACCGGTCAGGGACAGGATTATGGCTACACCTTC.

The CDR3 reads CASSVEGTTNSPLHF. Here the CDR3 DNA reads TGTGCCAGCAGCGTAGAAGGGACAACTAATTCACCCCTCCACTTT. V gene TRBV9 combines with J gene TRBJ1-6, with D possibly matching TRBD1 (6 bases). Germline V gene lookup returns CDR1 SGDLS and CDR2 YYNGEE. V was pared by 0 bases and J by 6 bases, with 10 bases between. The CDR3 sequence is 15 residues long.

This sequence joins TRBV24-1 and TRBJ2-5; 8 bases map to TRBD1. CDR3 length: 14 residues. Germline CDR1 KGHDR, CDR2 SFDVKD. V lost 2 bases, J lost 5 bases, and 3 bases stayed unmatched. CDR3 sequence reads: CATSDSHRGETQYF. CDR3 DNA: TGTGCCACCAGTGATTCCCACAGGGGGGAGACCCAGTACTTC.

This sequence joins TRBV27 and TRBJ2-1; the match to TRBD2 covers 8 bases. CDR1 MNHEY and CDR2 SMNVEV come from the germline V gene (reference sequence). The CDR3 totals 14 residues. The J segment lost 9 bases and the V segment lost 5 bases, leaving 9 bases of the junction unmatched. The CDR3 reads CASSPLGLAGEQFF. The CDR3 DNA reads as TGTGCCAGCAGTCCGCTAGGACTAGCCGGTGAGCAGTTCTTC.

The chain uses TRBV5-5 and TRBJ1-5, with 7 nucleotides matching TRBD1. Germline CDR1 reads SGHKS; CDR2 reads YYEKEE (reference sequence). The trim removed 4 bases at V and 3 bases at J, leaving 10 bases unmatched. The CDR3 loop spans 16 amino acids. The CDR3 is CASSPAGQATNQPQHF. DNA of the CDR3: TGTGCCAGCAGCCCGGCCGGACAGGCGACCAATCAGCCCCAGCATTTT.

About this clone: At the DNA level, this CDR3 is encoded by other sequences in the same sample as well. The gene calls are TRBV28 and TRBJ1-4, with 9 bases matching TRBD1. CDR1 is MDHEN, CDR2 SYDVKM, per germline. V shed 5 bases and J 6 bases; nucleotides not matched to a gene: 4. The CDR3 has 14 residues. In DNA form, the CDR3 reads TGTGCCAGCAGTCCATGGACAGGGGATGAAAAACTGTTTTTT. This gives the protein CASSPWTGDEKLFF.

J is TRBJ2-1 and V is TRBV5-1; TRBD2 matches at 9 bases. The CDR3 sequence is 16 residues long. V dropped 4 bases and J dropped 2; count of bases not matched to a gene: 7. Per germline, CDR1 SGHRS and CDR2 YFSETQ. CDR3 DNA sequence: TGCGCCAGCAGCGGCGCTAGCGGGGCAACCTACAATGAGCAGTTCTTC. Translation: CASSGASGATYNEQFF. Based on the CDR3 plus reference TRBV5-1 and TRBJ2-1, the full variable domain is KAGVTQTPRYLIKTRGQQVTLSCSPISGHRSVSWYQQTPGQGLQFLFEYFSETQRNKGNFPGRFSGRQFSNSRSEMNVSTLELGDSALYLCASSGASGATYNEQFFGPGTRLTVL.

This clone was counted once. J is TRBJ1-3 and V is TRBV5-1, with 8 bases fitting TRBD1. Germline CDR1 SGHRS, CDR2 YFSETQ. The CDR3 totals 16 residues. V shed 5 bases and J 4 bases; nucleotides not matched to a gene: 11. This chain's CDR3 is CASRSTATGVGNTIYF. The CDR3 DNA reads TGCGCCAGCAGATCCACCGCGACAGGGGTCGGAAACACCATATATTTT.

The chain has TRBV19 and TRBJ2-3; 7 bases are shared with TRBD1. The CDR3 is 15 residues long. The V segment lost 5 bases and the J segment 0 bases; nucleotides outside the gene matches: 5. Germline values: CDR1 LNHDA, CDR2 SQIVND (reference sequence). The CDR3: CASSPDRLSTDTQYF. The CDR3 nucleotides read TGTGCCAGTAGTCCGGACAGGCTAAGCACAGATACGCAGTATTTT.

The rearrangement joins TRBV19 to TRBJ2-2, with D possibly matching TRBD2 (7 bases). Germline CDR1 is LNHDA and CDR2 is SQIVND (reference sequence). This CDR3 has 16 amino acids. V was cut by 7 bases and J by 0 bases, with 15 bases left in between. CDR3 nucleotide sequence: TGTGCCAGTACTACTCCCGGGGGGCCGAACACCGGGGAGCTGTTTTTT. It is translated as CASTTPGGPNTGELFF.

The V call is TRBV7-8, the J call TRBJ2-7; 9 bases align to TRBD1. V was pared by 6 bases and J by 2 bases, with 5 bases of the junction left unmatched. This CDR3 region has 14 residues. Germline assignment: CDR1 SGHVS and CDR2 FQNEAQ. CDR3 DNA: TGTGCCAGCAGAGTCGGGACAGGGCCCTACGAGCAGTACTTC. This sequence encodes CASRVGTGPYEQYF.

The rearrangement uses TRBV10-3 and TRBJ2-3; the match to TRBD1 covers 7 bases. The ends lost 10 bases at V and 2 bases at J; junction bases unmatched: 9. Germline V gives CDR1 ENHRY, CDR2 SYGVKD. The CDR3 spans 14 residues. In DNA, the CDR3 is TGTGCCACCCGACAGGGACATACCACAGATACGCAGTATTTT. Protein product: CATRQGHTTDTQYF.

The chain is built from TRBV11-3 and TRBJ2-1; TRBD2 matches 9 bases. There are 15 residues in the CDR3. Germline CDR1 is SGHNT and CDR2 is YENEEA. Trimming removed 3 bases from V and 8 bases from J; junction bases left unmatched: 8. CDR3 sequence reads: CASSFAGGPLYEQFF. The DNA for the CDR3 is TGTGCCAGCAGCTTTGCGGGGGGGCCTCTGTATGAGCAGTTCTTC.

The chain recombines TRBV14 with TRBJ1-2; TRBD1 might be the D (5 bases). Between the trimmed V and J ends, which lost 1 base and 4 bases, there was a span of 10 bases. CDR1 is SGHDN and CDR2 is FVKESK in the germline V gene. The CDR3 consists of 14 residues. CDR3 loop: CASSQGTPGYGYTF. As DNA, the CDR3 is TGTGCCAGCAGCCAAGGGACACCCGGCTATGGCTACACCTTC. The full variable domain, its missing parts supplied by reference TRBV14 and TRBJ1-2, is EAGVTQFPSHSVIEKGQTVTLRCDPISGHDNLYWYRRVMGKEIKFLLHFVKESKQDESGMPNNRFLAERTGGTYSTLKVQPAELEDSGVYFCASSQGTPGYGYTFGSGTRLTVV.

CDR3 residues: CASSHGRGSNQPQHF. CDR3 DNA sequence: TGCGCCAGCAGCCACGGAAGAGGGTCCAATCAGCCCCAGCATTTT. The chain couples TRBV4-1 to TRBJ1-5; the D is unclear. This CDR3 has 15 amino acids. Germline CDR1 is MGHRA and CDR2 is YSYEKL. With 3 bases removed from V and 3 bases from J, the gap between germline ends came to 12 bases.

The chain employs TRBV2 and TRBJ2-7; D may be TRBD1 (6 bases). V lost 4 bases to trimming and J lost 3 bases, with 13 bases between them. CDR1 is SNHLY and CDR2 is FYNNEI in the germline V gene. This CDR3 is built from 14 residues. The CDR3 reads CASSANQQGYEQYV. The CDR3 coding sequence is TGTGCCAGCAGTGCCAATCAACAGGGCTACGAGCAGTACGTC.

This chain joins TRBV2 and TRBJ2-7, with TRBD1 identical over 9 bases. The CDR3 is 14 residues long. Per germline, CDR1 SNHLY and CDR2 FYNNEI. Trimming took 6 bases from V and 4 from J; bases not matched to a gene: 7. The DNA of the CDR3 is TGTGCCAGCAGGGGTTGGGGACAGGGATACGAGCAGTACTTC. Translation: CASRGWGQGYEQYF.

V gene TRBV24-1 combines with J gene TRBJ2-2; TRBD1 matches at 8 bases. Trimming took 5 bases from V and 3 from J; bases not matched to a gene: 7. CDR1 is KGHDR and CDR2 is SFDVKD in the germline V gene. The CDR3 sequence is 16 residues long. The CDR3 coding sequence is TGTGCCACCAGTGCCCTCAACAGGGGGGACACCGGGGAGCTGTTTTTT. The encoded protein is CATSALNRGDTGELFF.

This sequence joins TRBV24-1 and TRBJ2-1; 9 positions match TRBD2. Per the germline V gene, CDR1 is KGHDR and CDR2 is SFDVKD. The ends lost 9 bases at V and 8 bases at J; junction bases unmatched: 10. This CDR3 spans 14 amino acids. Here the CDR3 DNA reads TGTGCCACCCAGTGGCGGGGGGGCGGCGATGAGCAGTTCTTC. Protein product: CATQWRGGGDEQFF.

The chain combines TRBV6-1 with TRBJ1-2; TRBD1 matches at 9 bases. In germline, CDR1 is MNHNS, CDR2 SASEGT. The CDR3 covers 15 residues. J lost 4 bases, V lost 5 bases, and 8 bases had no gene match. CDR3 loop: CASSFTGTGSYGYTF. Written as DNA, the CDR3 is TGTGCCAGCAGTTTTACCGGGACAGGGTCCTATGGCTACACCTTC.

V gene TRBV2 combines with J gene TRBJ1-2; D ambiguous. CDR1 SNHLY and CDR2 FYNNEI come from the germline V gene. The CDR3 runs 13 residues. Trimming shortened V by 3 bases and J by 4 bases, and 9 bases separated the two germline ends. The CDR3 protein is CASSDGRTYGYTF. The CDR3 nucleotides read TGTGCCAGCAGTGACGGTCGTACCTATGGCTACACCTTC. The complete variable domain, with remaining parts taken from reference TRBV2 and TRBJ1-2, reads EPEVTQTPSHQVTQMGQEVILRCVPISNHLYFYWYRQILGQKVEFLVSFYNNEISEKSEIFDDQFSVERPDGSNFTLKIRSTKLEDSAMYFCASSDGRTYGYTFGSGTRLTVV.

For the CDR3, the DNA is TGTGCCAGCATGAGGGGGATGAACACCGGGGAGCTGTTTTTT. Protein sequence: CASMRGMNTGELFF. The chain links TRBV11-2 to TRBJ2-2, with D perhaps matching TRBD1 (6 bases). The CDR3 loop spans 14 amino acids. CDR1 and CDR2 from the germline V gene are SGHAT and FQNNGV. Trimming removed 7 bases from V and 1 base from J, with 10 bases in between.

The V and J genes are TRBV6-5 and TRBJ2-7, with 9 bases lining up with TRBD2. The CDR3 contains 14 residues. The germline CDR1 and CDR2 sequences are MNHEY and SVGAGI. With V trimmed by 6 bases and J by 4 bases, 7 bases remained unmatched. CDR3 sequence: CASRGLAAAYEQYF. The CDR3 DNA follows: TGTGCCAGCAGGGGACTAGCAGCGGCATACGAGCAGTACTTC.

This chain connects TRBV7-2 to TRBJ2-5, with TRBD2 matching 15 bases. Germline CDR1 is SGHTA and CDR2 is FQGNSA. The ends lost 5 bases at V and 3 bases at J; junction bases unmatched: 4. The CDR3 contains 16 residues. CDR3 bases: TGTGCCAGCAGCCCCCGGACTAGCGGGGGGGAAGAGACCCAGTACTTC. Amino acids: CASSPRTSGGEETQYF.

The gene calls are TRBV5-1 and TRBJ1-4; perhaps TRBD1 as D (5 bases). This CDR3 comprises 14 residues. Germline V gene lookup returns CDR1 SGHRS and CDR2 YFSETQ. V was pared by 4 bases and J by 5 bases, with 12 bases between. The CDR3 DNA reads as TGCGCCAGCAGCCTACCCGACAGCAATGAAAAACTGTTTTTT. Its translation: CASSLPDSNEKLFF.

The V call is TRBV3-1 (or the pseudogene TRBV3-2), the J call TRBJ2-7, with D tentatively TRBD2 (5 bases). This CDR3 is 14 amino acids long. V shed 1 base and J shed 3 bases, with 10 bases lying between them. Germline lookup yields CDR1 LGHDT and CDR2 YNNKEL (reference sequence). CDR3 coding DNA: TGTGCCAGCAGCCAAGGATGGGGAGACTACGAGCAGTACTTC. Protein product: CASSQGWGDYEQYF.